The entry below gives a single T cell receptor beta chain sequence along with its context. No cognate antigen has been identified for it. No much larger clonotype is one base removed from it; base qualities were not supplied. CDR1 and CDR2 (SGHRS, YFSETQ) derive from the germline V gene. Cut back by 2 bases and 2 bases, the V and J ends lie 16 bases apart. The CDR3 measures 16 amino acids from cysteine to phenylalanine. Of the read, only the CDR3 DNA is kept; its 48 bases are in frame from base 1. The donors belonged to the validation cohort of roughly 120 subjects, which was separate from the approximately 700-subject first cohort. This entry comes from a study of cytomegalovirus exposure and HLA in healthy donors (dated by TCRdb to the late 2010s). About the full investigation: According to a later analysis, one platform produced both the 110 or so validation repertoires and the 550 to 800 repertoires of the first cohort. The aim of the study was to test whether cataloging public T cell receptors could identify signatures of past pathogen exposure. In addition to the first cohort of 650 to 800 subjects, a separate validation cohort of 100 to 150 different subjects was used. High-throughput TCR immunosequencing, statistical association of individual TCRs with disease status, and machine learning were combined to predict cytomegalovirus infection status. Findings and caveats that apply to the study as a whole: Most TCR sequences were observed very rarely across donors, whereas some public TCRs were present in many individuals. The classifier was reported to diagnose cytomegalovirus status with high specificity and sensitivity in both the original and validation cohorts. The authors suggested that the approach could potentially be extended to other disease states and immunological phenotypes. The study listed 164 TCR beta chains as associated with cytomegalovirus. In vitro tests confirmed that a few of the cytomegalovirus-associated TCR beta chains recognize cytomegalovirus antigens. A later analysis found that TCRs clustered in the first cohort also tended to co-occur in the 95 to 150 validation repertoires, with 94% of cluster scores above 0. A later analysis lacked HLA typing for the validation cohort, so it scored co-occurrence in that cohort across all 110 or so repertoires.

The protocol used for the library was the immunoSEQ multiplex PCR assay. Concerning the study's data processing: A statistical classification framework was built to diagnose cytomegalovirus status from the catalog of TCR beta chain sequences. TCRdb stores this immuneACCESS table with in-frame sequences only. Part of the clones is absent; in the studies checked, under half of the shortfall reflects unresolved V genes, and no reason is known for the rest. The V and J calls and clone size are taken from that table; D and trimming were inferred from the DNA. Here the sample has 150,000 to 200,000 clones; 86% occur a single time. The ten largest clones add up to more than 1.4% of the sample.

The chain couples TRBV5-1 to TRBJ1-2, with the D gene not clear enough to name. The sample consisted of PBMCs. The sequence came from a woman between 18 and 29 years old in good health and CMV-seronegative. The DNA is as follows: TGCGCCAGCAGCTTCGAAATGGCGGGGTCGAACTATGGCTACACCTTC. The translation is CASSFEMAGSNYGYTF. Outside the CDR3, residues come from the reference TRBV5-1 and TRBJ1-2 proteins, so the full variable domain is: KAGVTQTPRYLIKTRGQQVTLSCSPISGHRSVSWYQQTPGQGLQFLFEYFSETQRNKGNFPGRFSGRQFSNSRSEMNVSTLELGDSALYLCASSFEMAGSNYGYTFGSGTRLTVV.